Each of the 28 T cell receptor beta chains below was sequenced from the same sample in a study of blood T cell repertoires in COVID-19 (dated by TCRdb to the early 2020s). The protocol used for the library was the immunoSEQ multiplex PCR assay. The source is immuneACCESS, and TCRdb retained only in-frame sequences with V and J called. Part of the clones is not carried over; for the studies checked, unresolved V genes explain less than half of this, and the remainder is unexplained. This sample comprises about 120,000 clones, less than 85% of them detected only once. The top ten clonotypes cover more than 3.5% of the sample. The sequencing input was peripheral blood. The receptors shown here come from a woman older than 75 with acute or convalescent COVID-19.

This clone is labeled as medium-sized. One junction end disagrees with the germline gene, perhaps due to a read error. This rearrangement joins TRBV7-2 to TRBJ2-1, with D possibly TRBD2 on 6 matching bases. This CDR3 is built from 14 residues. In germline, CDR1 is SGHTA, CDR2 FQGNSA. CDR3 residues: CASSLASAGNEQFF. CDR3 in DNA: TGTGCCAGCAGCCTAGCTAGCGCCGGGAATGAGCAGTTCTTC.

The J gene is TRBJ1-2, the V gene TRBV5-1, with D maybe TRBD1 (5 bases). This CDR3 is 13 amino acids long. The germline gives CDR1 SGHRS, CDR2 YFSETQ. The V and J ends lost 0 bases and 8 bases respectively, with 11 bases between them. The DNA for the CDR3 is TGCGCCAGCAGCTTGGCAGGGTTGCGAGGCTACACCTTC. It specifies CASSLAGLRGYTF.

Only one count was recorded for this clone. The rearrangement joins TRBV2 to TRBJ2-2; D possibly corresponds to TRBD2 (6 bases). The CDR3 loop spans 12 amino acids. Trimming took off 7 bases at V and 7 bases at J, with 10 bases between the two ends. Germline V gene data show CDR1 as SNHLY and CDR2 as FYNNEI. The CDR3: CASKRVDGELFF. The CDR3, as DNA: TGTGCCAGCAAGCGGGTGGACGGGGAGCTGTTTTTT.

This clone has just a few counts. The chain joins TRBV12-1 to TRBJ2-1; TRBD2 is the table's D call, not checked against the DNA. TRBV12-1 is deemed a pseudogene. The CDR3 is 17 amino acids. The CDR3 here is CASTVLAPGEIYNEQFF. In DNA form, the CDR3 reads TGTGCCAGCACCGTGCTAGCCCCGGGGGAGATTTACAATGAGCAGTTCTTC.

This chain links TRBV13 with TRBJ1-2; TRBD1 aligns across 7 bases. Germline loops: CDR1 PRHDT, CDR2 FYEKMQ (reference sequence). This CDR3 spans 16 amino acids. The ends lost 3 bases at V and 0 bases at J; junction bases unmatched: 7. The CDR3 region has the DNA TGTGCCAGCAGCTTCCTCTGGGACAGAACTAACTATGGCTACACCTTC. This gives the protein CASSFLWDRTNYGYTF.

The J gene is TRBJ1-3, the V gene TRBV29-1; 7 bases agree with TRBD1. V shed 7 bases and J 6 bases; nucleotides not matched to a gene: 9. Germline V lookup: CDR1 SQVTM, CDR2 ANQGSEA. There are 13 residues in the CDR3. The CDR3 reads CSGVTGSQNTIYF. In DNA, the CDR3 is TGCAGCGGCGTGACAGGGTCACAAAACACCATATATTTT.

V gene TRBV5-1 combines with J gene TRBJ2-2, with 8 bases identical to TRBD2. This CDR3 spans 16 amino acids. Germline V gene lookup returns CDR1 SGHRS and CDR2 YFSETQ. V shed 2 bases, J shed 2 bases, and the junction held 5 bases outside the gene matches. CDR3: CASSLGSGVNTGELFF. The CDR3 DNA reads TGCGCCAGCAGCTTAGGTAGCGGGGTAAACACCGGGGAGCTGTTTTTT.

V and J are TRBV9 and TRBJ2-5; TRBD2 aligns across 10 bases. There are 16 residues in the CDR3. Per the germline V gene, CDR1 is SGDLS and CDR2 is YYNGEE. The V gene end was trimmed by 6 bases and the J gene end by 2 bases; junction bases not matched to a gene: 10. The CDR3 sequence is CASNPGPAGGQETQYF. The CDR3 DNA sequence: TGTGCCAGCAACCCCGGCCCAGCGGGGGGGCAAGAGACCCAGTACTTC.

The V gene is TRBV7-6, the J gene TRBJ1-4; 8 bases match TRBD1. The CDR3 is 16 residues long. Per germline, CDR1 SGHVS and CDR2 FNYEAQ. V lost 1 base to trimming and J lost 8 bases; unmatched junction nucleotides: 9. The CDR3 region is CASSLGAGQGGEKLFF. As DNA, the CDR3 is TGTGCCAGCAGCTTAGGGGCAGGACAGGGTGGCGAAAAACTGTTTTTT.

The V gene is TRBV9, the J gene TRBJ2-1; D is uncertain. The V gene's germline CDR1 is SGDLS and CDR2 YYNGEE. V lost 3 bases, J lost 6 bases, and 7 bases lay in between. The CDR3 sequence is 12 residues long. The DNA for the CDR3 is TGTGCCAGCAGCGGGCTCGTCAATGAGCAGTTCTTC. Translated: CASSGLVNEQFF.

The J gene is TRBJ2-3, the V gene TRBV3-1 (or the pseudogene TRBV3-2), with TRBD2 matching over 12 bases. The ends lost 4 bases at V and 2 bases at J; junction bases unmatched: 13. There are 19 residues in the CDR3. Germline V gene sequence: CDR1 LGHDT, CDR2 YNNKEL (reference sequence). The CDR3 spells CASSPTLLAGGRVTDTQYF. CDR3 DNA: TGTGCCAGCAGCCCCACCCTCCTAGCGGGGGGGCGTGTCACAGATACGCAGTATTTT.

The chain links TRBV4-2 to TRBJ2-5, with D tentatively TRBD2 (6 bases). This CDR3 has 15 amino acids. V was clipped by 2 bases and J by 3 bases, with 13 bases between them. Germline V gene sequence: CDR1 LGHNA, CDR2 YNFKEQ. The chain's CDR3 is CASSQSGGGEETQYF. CDR3 DNA: TGTGCCAGCAGCCAAAGTGGTGGAGGGGAAGAGACCCAGTACTTC.

The chain couples TRBV19 to TRBJ2-5, with D possibly matching TRBD2 (6 bases). Trimming stripped 5 bases from V and 4 bases from J, with 14 bases between. There are 14 residues in the CDR3. The V gene's germline CDR1 is LNHDA and CDR2 SQIVND (reference sequence). CDR3 protein: CASSAGPLSETQYF. In DNA form, the CDR3 reads TGTGCCAGTAGTGCGGGACCGCTTTCAGAGACCCAGTACTTC.

This rearrangement joins TRBV3-1 (or the pseudogene TRBV3-2) to TRBJ1-1, with a tentative D call TRBD1 (5 bases). V lost 0 bases to trimming and J lost 0 bases, with 8 bases between them. The CDR3 is 15 amino acids. Germline V gives CDR1 LGHDT, CDR2 YNNKEL (reference sequence). The CDR3 DNA sequence: TGTGCCAGCAGCCAAGAAGGAGGGGTGAACACTGAAGCTTTCTTT. Its protein product is CASSQEGGVNTEAFF.

The chain links TRBV3-1 (or the pseudogene TRBV3-2) to TRBJ2-2; D uncertain. The CDR3 runs to 14 residues. With 3 bases removed from V and 6 bases from J, the gap between germline ends came to 11 bases. Germline lookup yields CDR1 LGHDT and CDR2 YNNKEL (reference sequence). In nucleotides, the CDR3 is TGTGCCAGCAGCCAGTTTGGTAGTTCCGGGGAGCTGTTTTTT. As protein: CASSQFGSSGELFF.

V usage is TRBV5-1 and J usage is TRBJ2-1; D is perhaps TRBD2 (6 bases). The germline gives CDR1 SGHRS, CDR2 YFSETQ. There are 14 residues in the CDR3. The V end lost 7 bases, the J end lost 4 bases, and 15 bases lay between the germline ends. The DNA of the CDR3 is TGCGCCAGCGGAGTCGGCGGGGCGTACAATGAGCAGTTCTTC. This sequence encodes CASGVGGAYNEQFF.

V usage is TRBV2 and J usage is TRBJ2-5; no definite D call. CDR1 is SNHLY and CDR2 is FYNNEI in the germline V gene. The CDR3 is 12 amino acids. V lost 8 bases, J lost 4 bases, and 11 bases lay in between. DNA for the CDR3: TGTGCCAGCGATTCTAGATTAGAGACCCAGTACTTC. Amino acids: CASDSRLETQYF. Looking up the rest from reference TRBV2 and TRBJ2-5 gives the full variable domain: EPEVTQTPSHQVTQMGQEVILRCVPISNHLYFYWYRQILGQKVEFLVSFYNNEISEKSEIFDDQFSVERPDGSNFTLKIRSTKLEDSAMYFCASDSRLETQYFGPGTRLLVL.

The rearrangement uses TRBV30 and TRBJ1-1; D is undetermined. CDR3 length: 11 amino acids. Trimming pared 1 base from V and 10 bases from J, leaving 10 bases between. The V gene's germline CDR1 is GTSNPN and CDR2 SVGIG (reference sequence). This CDR3 is CAWSAPKRAFF. The CDR3 nucleotides are TGTGCCTGGAGTGCCCCGAAGAGAGCTTTCTTT.

The gene calls are TRBV9 and TRBJ2-1, with 13 nucleotides matching TRBD2. CDR1 is SGDLS, CDR2 YYNGEE, per germline. The CDR3 runs 19 residues. V trimming: 3 bases; J trimming: 0 bases; junction bases outside the gene matches: 9. DNA of the CDR3: TGTGCCAGCAGCGACCCAGGGACTAGCGGGGCGAGCTCCTACAATGAGCAGTTCTTC. As protein: CASSDPGTSGASSYNEQFF.

The chain carries TRBV24-1 and TRBJ1-6; the D gene is possibly TRBD1 (5 bases). Trimming took off 9 bases at V and 9 bases at J, with 20 bases between the two ends. CDR1 is KGHDR and CDR2 is SFDVKD in the germline V gene. This CDR3 contains 15 residues. The CDR3 DNA sequence: TGTGCCACCTTTTTTTTCTGCAGGGTAGGTTCACCCCTCCACTTT. This encodes CATFFFCRVGSPLHF.

In this sample, this clone turned up a few times. The chain has TRBV28 and TRBJ1-3, with a possible D match to TRBD1 (6 bases). The CDR3 contains 14 residues. Trimming cost V 5 bases and J 3 bases, with 11 bases left between them. Germline CDR1 is MDHEN and CDR2 is SYDVKM. The CDR3 bases are TGTGCCAGCAGTGACAGGCGGTATGGAAACACCATATATTTT. Translating it yields CASSDRRYGNTIYF.

The chain links TRBV27 to TRBJ2-6, with D tentatively TRBD2 (7 bases). The CDR3 has 16 residues. Looked up from germline, CDR1 is MNHEY and CDR2 is SMNVEV (reference sequence). V lost 6 bases and J 2 bases, leaving 14 bases between the germline ends. CDR3: CASRASGGPGANVLTF. CDR3 nucleotides: TGTGCCAGCAGGGCCTCGGGGGGCCCTGGGGCCAACGTCCTGACTTTC.

This clone was seen a few times. The chain combines TRBV28 with TRBJ2-5; no reliable D call. Looked up from germline, CDR1 is MDHEN and CDR2 is SYDVKM. There are 13 residues in the CDR3. V lost 1 base and J lost 13, with 16 bases in between. CDR3 nucleotides: TGTGCCAGCAGTTTATCCAGATTCACAACGTGGTACTTC. This codes for CASSLSRFTTWYF. Using reference TRBV28 and TRBJ2-5 for the parts outside the CDR3, the full variable domain is DVKVTQSSRYLVKRTGEKVFLECVQDMDHENMFWYRQDPGLGLRLIYFSYDVKMKEKGDIPEGYSVSREKKERFSLILESASTNQTSMYLCASSLSRFTTWYFGPGTRLLVL.

The chain recombines TRBV30 with TRBJ2-7; D gene unclear. This CDR3 is 14 amino acids long. V was trimmed by 1 base and J by 2 bases, leaving 12 bases between them. CDR1 GTSNPN and CDR2 SVGIG come from the germline V gene (reference sequence). The CDR3 DNA sequence: TGTGCCTGGAGTGGATGGTCTGCGGCCTACGAGCAGTACTTC. It codes for CAWSGWSAAYEQYF.

V and J are TRBV6-5 and TRBJ1-3, with D possibly being TRBD1 (5 bases). Germline V CDR1 and CDR2: MNHEY, SVGAGI. The CDR3 runs 16 residues. Trimming left V 4 bases short and J 2 bases short, with 15 bases between. CDR3 coding DNA: TGTGCCAGCAGTTTTGTGGGAAAGGGGACTGGAAACACCATATATTTT. It is translated as CASSFVGKGTGNTIYF.

This clone was found many times. The V and J genes are TRBV19 and TRBJ1-6, with 10 nucleotides matching TRBD1. Germline lookup yields CDR1 LNHDA and CDR2 SQIVND (reference sequence). The CDR3 covers 15 residues. The V and J ends lost 5 bases and 6 bases, in that order; junction bases with no gene match: 4. The CDR3 nucleotides are TGTGCCAGTAGTCCCAGGGACAGGGGTAATTCACCCCTCCACTTT. It translates to CASSPRDRGNSPLHF.

V usage is TRBV6-5 and J usage is TRBJ2-7, with 7 bases matching TRBD1. This CDR3 contains 14 residues. Germline CDR1 and CDR2: MNHEY and SVGAGI. The J segment lost 2 bases and the V segment lost 6 bases, leaving 7 bases of the junction unmatched. The CDR3 nucleotides read TGTGCCAGCAGCTTACAGGGGCGTCCCTACGAGCAGTACTTC. Its protein product is CASSLQGRPYEQYF.

This clone was picked up a small number of times. The J gene is TRBJ2-2, the V gene TRBV6-2 or TRBV6-3; 8 bases line up with TRBD1. Germline CDR1 and CDR2: MNHEY and SVGEGT. J was trimmed by 6 bases and V by 2 bases; bases with no gene match: 14. The CDR3 runs to 18 residues. The CDR3 DNA sequence: TGTGCCAGCAGTTACCGGGCAGGGGGCCTCCGTGCCGCCGGGGAGCTGTTTTTT. It specifies CASSYRAGGLRAAGELFF.